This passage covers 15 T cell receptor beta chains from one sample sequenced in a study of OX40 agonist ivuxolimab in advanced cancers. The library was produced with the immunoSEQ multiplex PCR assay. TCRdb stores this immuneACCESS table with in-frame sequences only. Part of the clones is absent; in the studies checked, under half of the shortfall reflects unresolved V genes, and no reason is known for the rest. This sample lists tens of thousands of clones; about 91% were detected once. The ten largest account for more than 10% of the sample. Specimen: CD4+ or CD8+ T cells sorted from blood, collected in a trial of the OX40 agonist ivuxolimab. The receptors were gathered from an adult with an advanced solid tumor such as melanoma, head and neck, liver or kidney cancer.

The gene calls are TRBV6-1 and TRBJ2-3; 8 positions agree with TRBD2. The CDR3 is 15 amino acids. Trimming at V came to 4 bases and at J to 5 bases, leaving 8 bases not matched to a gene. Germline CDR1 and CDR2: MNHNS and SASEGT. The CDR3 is CASSVSLAGQDTQYF. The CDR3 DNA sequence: TGTGCCAGCAGTGTAAGTCTAGCGGGCCAAGATACGCAGTATTTT.

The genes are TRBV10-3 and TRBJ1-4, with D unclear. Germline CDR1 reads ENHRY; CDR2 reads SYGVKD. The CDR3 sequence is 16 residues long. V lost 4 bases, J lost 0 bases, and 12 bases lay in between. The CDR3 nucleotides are TGTGCCATCAGTGTCGGCCCTTTTGCAACTAATGAAAAACTGTTTTTT. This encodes CAISVGPFATNEKLFF.

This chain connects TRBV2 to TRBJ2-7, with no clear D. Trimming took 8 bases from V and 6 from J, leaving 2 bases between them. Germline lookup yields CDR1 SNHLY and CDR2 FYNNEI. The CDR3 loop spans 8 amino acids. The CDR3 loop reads CASSEQYF. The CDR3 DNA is TGTGCCAGCTCCGAGCAGTACTTC.

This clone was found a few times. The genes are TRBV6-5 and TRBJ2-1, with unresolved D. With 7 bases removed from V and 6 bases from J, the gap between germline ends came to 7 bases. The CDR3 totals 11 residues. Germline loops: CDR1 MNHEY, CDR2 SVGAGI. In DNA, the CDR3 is TGTGCCAGCACCCTGGGCAATGAGCAGTTCTTC. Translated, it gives CASTLGNEQFF.

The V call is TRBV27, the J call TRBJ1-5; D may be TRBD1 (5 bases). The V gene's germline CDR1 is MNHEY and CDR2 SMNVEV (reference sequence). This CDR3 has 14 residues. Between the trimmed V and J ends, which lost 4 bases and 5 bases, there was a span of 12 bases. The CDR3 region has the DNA TGTGCCAGCAGTTGGTATTGGGGGGATCAGCCCCAGCATTTT. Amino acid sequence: CASSWYWGDQPQHF.

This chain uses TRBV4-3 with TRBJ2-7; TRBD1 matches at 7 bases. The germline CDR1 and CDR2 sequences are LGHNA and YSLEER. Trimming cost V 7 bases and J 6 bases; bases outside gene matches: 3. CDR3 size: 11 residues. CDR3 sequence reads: CASTNRGEQYF. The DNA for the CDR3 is TGCGCCAGCACCAACAGGGGCGAGCAGTACTTC.

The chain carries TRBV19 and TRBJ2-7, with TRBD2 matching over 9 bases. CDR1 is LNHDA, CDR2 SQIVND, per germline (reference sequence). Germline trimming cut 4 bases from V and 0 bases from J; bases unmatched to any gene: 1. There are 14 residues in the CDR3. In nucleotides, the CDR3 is TGTGCCAGTAGTACTAGCGGGAACTCCTACGAGCAGTACTTC. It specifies CASSTSGNSYEQYF.

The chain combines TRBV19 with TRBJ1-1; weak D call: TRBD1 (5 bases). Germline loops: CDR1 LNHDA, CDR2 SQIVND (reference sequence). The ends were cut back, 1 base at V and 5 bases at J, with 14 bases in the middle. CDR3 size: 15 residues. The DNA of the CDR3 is TGTGCCAGTAGTATAGGACAGCTAGAGTCAACTGAAGCTTTCTTT. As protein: CASSIGQLESTEAFF.

The DNA of the CDR3 is TGTGCCAGCAGCTTAAGTCCCCTTTACGAGCAGTACTTC. The encoded protein is CASSLSPLYEQYF. This sequence joins TRBV7-7 and TRBJ2-7; D gene ambiguous. V was shortened by 2 bases and J by 4 bases, with 9 bases between the two germline ends. Germline CDR1 and CDR2: SSHAT and FNYEAQ (reference sequence). CDR3 length equals 13 residues.

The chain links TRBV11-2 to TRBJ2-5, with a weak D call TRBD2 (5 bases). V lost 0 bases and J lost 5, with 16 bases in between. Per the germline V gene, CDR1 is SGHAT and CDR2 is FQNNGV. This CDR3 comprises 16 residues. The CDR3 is CASSLDTGVLKETQYF. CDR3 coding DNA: TGTGCCAGCAGCTTAGATACCGGGGTGTTAAAGGAGACCCAGTACTTC.

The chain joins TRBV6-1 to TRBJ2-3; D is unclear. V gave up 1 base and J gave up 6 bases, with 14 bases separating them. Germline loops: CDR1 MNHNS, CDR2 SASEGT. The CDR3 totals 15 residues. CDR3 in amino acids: CASSEGRTVWDTQYF. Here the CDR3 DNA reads TGTGCCAGCAGTGAAGGACGAACGGTCTGGGATACGCAGTATTTT.

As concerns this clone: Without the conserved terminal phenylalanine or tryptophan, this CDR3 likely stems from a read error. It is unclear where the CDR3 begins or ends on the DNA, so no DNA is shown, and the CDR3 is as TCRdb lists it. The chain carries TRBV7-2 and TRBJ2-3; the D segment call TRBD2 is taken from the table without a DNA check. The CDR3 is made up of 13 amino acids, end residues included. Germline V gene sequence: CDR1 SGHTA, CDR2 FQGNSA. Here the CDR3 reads CASSPNPGLDILC.

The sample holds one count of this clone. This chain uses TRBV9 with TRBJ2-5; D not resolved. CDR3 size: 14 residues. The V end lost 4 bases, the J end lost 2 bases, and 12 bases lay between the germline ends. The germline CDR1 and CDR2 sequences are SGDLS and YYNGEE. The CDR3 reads CASSIYKEQETQYF. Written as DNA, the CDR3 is TGTGCCAGCAGCATATACAAGGAACAAGAGACCCAGTACTTC.

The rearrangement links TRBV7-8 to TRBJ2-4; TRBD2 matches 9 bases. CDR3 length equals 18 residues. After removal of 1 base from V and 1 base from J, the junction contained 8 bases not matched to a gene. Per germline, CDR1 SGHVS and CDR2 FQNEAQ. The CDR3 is CASSLVRRGGGAKNIQYF. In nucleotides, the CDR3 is TGTGCCAGCAGCTTAGTAAGGCGGGGGGGCGGCGCCAAAAACATTCAGTACTTC. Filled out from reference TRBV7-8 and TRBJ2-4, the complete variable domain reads GAGVSQSPRYKVAKRGQDVALRCDPISGHVSLFWYQQALGQGPEFLTYFQNEAQLDKSGLPSDRFFAERPEGSVSTLKIQRTQQEDSAVYLCASSLVRRGGGAKNIQYFGAGTRLSVL.

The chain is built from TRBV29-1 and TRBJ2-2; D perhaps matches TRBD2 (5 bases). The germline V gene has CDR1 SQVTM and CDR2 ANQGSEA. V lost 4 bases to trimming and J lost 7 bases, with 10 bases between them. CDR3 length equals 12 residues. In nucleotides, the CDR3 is TGCAGCGTTGGAACTAGATACGGGGAGCTGTTTTTT. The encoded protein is CSVGTRYGELFF.